This TCR beta chain was profiled in a study of tumor and adjacent non-tumor tissue in lung cancer. Points from the study as a whole: Significantly higher TCR diversity was found in tumor than normal lung. Tumor TCR diversity, when higher, was linked to shorter survival. In normal lung, the top 100 clones were significantly more dominant than in tumor.

TCRbeta libraries were built with three rounds of nested PCR, modified from ARM-PCR. TCRdb recomputed calls from the multiplex PCR reads with MiXCR, one row per CDR3 protein. This table holds 90,000 or so distinct CDR3 sequences, roughly three fifths found once. The ends lost 2 bases at V and 4 bases at J; junction bases unmatched: 5. Germline V gives CDR1 SGHAT, CDR2 FQNNGV. The CDR3 contains 15 residues. No cell sorting was done before RNA was extracted from the tissue. This clonotype was detected only once. Its antigen is unidentified. The CDR3 ends on some other residue instead of the conserved phenylalanine or tryptophan, so this is likely a read error.

V gene TRBV11-2 combines with J gene TRBJ2-5, with TRBD2 matching 9 bases. The sequence was collected from a man aged 65-85 years with non-small cell lung cancer. The source material was lung tumor tissue. The CDR3 nucleotides are TGTGCCAGCAGCTTATATGGACTAGCGAGAGAGACCCAGTACATC. It is translated as CASSLYGLARETQYI.